The 29 T cell receptor beta chains below come from one sample, sequenced in a study of cytomegalovirus exposure and HLA in healthy donors. In the PCR, 60 Vbeta and 13 Jbeta primers were used. Sequencing used immunoSEQ multiplex PCR; TCRdb keeps in-frame clones, though not all of them. This table lists about 34,000 clones. Material for sequencing was PBMCs. The receptor source for this set is a woman aged 40-49 years in good health and CMV-seropositive.

This rearrangement joins TRBV19 to TRBJ2-2; D perhaps matches TRBD2 (5 bases). Trimming left V 4 bases short and J 7 bases short, with 22 bases between. The length of the CDR3 is 17 residues. CDR1 and CDR2 (germline): LNHDA, SQIVND (reference sequence). The CDR3 loop is CASSTGPRLTGHGELFF. Written as DNA, the CDR3 is TGTGCCAGTAGTACAGGCCCCCGACTAACCGGCCACGGGGAGCTGTTTTTT.

The chain couples TRBV30 to TRBJ1-5, with 8 bases matching TRBD1. Trimming at V came to 5 bases and at J to 7 bases, leaving 7 bases not matched to a gene. This CDR3 has 13 amino acids. From germline, CDR1 is GTSNPN and CDR2 SVGIG (reference sequence). The CDR3 loop is CAWSLQGEQPQHF. The CDR3 DNA sequence: TGTGCCTGGTCTTTACAGGGGGAACAGCCCCAGCATTTT.

The gene calls are TRBV4-1 and TRBJ2-7; the match to TRBD2 covers 14 bases. The CDR3 length is 20 residues. The junction had 20 bases not matched to a gene; V was cut back by 4 bases and J by 6 bases. CDR1 and CDR2 (germline): MGHRA, YSYEKL. The CDR3 here is CASSRSGLAGGLRSVGEQYF. The CDR3 DNA is TGCGCCAGCAGCCGTAGCGGACTAGCGGGAGGTCTAAGATCGGTAGGCGAGCAGTACTTC.

The J gene is TRBJ2-7, the V gene TRBV14, with 9 bases matching TRBD1. The germline CDR1 and CDR2 sequences are SGHDN and FVKESK. J lost 6 bases, V lost 4 bases, and 7 bases had no gene match. The CDR3 loop spans 14 amino acids. CDR3 sequence (DNA): TGTGCCAGCAGCCTCGGGACAGGGTTCATCGAGCAGTACTTC. It is translated as CASSLGTGFIEQYF. Looking up the rest from reference TRBV14 and TRBJ2-7 gives the full variable domain: EAGVTQFPSHSVIEKGQTVTLRCDPISGHDNLYWYRRVMGKEIKFLLHFVKESKQDESGMPNNRFLAERTGGTYSTLKVQPAELEDSGVYFCASSLGTGFIEQYFGPGTRLTVT.

The chain combines TRBV11-2 with TRBJ2-7; the match to TRBD2 covers 8 bases. With V trimmed by 5 bases and J by 2 bases, 11 bases remained unmatched. CDR1 is SGHAT and CDR2 is FQNNGV in the germline V gene. This CDR3 contains 16 residues. Written as DNA, the CDR3 is TGTGCCAGCAGCCATAGACTAGCGCGTTACCCCTACGAGCAGTACTTC. Amino acids: CASSHRLARYPYEQYF.

The genes are TRBV29-1 and TRBJ1-2, with D hard to call. Between the trimmed V and J ends, which lost 0 bases and 7 bases, there was a span of 9 bases. Germline CDR1 is SQVTM and CDR2 is ANQGSEA. The length of the CDR3 is 12 residues. CDR3: CSVEDTSRGYTF. The CDR3 DNA reads TGCAGCGTTGAAGACACTTCGCGTGGCTACACCTTC. The complete variable domain, with remaining parts taken from reference TRBV29-1 and TRBJ1-2, reads SAVISQKPSRDICQRGTSLTIQCQVDSQVTMMFWYRQQPGQSLTLIATANQGSEATYESGFVIDKFPISRPNLTFSTLTVSNMSPEDSSIYLCSVEDTSRGYTFGSGTRLTVV.

The V and J genes are TRBV19 and TRBJ1-1; D might be TRBD1 (5 bases). Between the trimmed V and J ends, which lost 7 bases and 1 base, there was a span of 13 bases. Germline V CDR1 and CDR2: LNHDA, SQIVND (reference sequence). The CDR3 runs to 14 residues. CDR3 residues: CASIMGEGNTEAFF. CDR3 DNA sequence: TGTGCCAGTATCATGGGGGAGGGGAACACTGAAGCTTTCTTT.

The V and J genes are TRBV5-1 and TRBJ2-2; a possible D gene is TRBD2 (5 bases). CDR3 length: 13 amino acids. Germline-derived CDR1 and CDR2 are SGHRS and YFSETQ. Trimming stripped 5 bases from V and 6 bases from J, with 11 bases between. CDR3 loop: CASSPVEAGELFF. In nucleotides, the CDR3 is TGCGCCAGCAGTCCCGTGGAGGCCGGGGAGCTGTTTTTT.

The genes are TRBV30 and TRBJ1-2; D is unresolved. Trimming removed 2 bases from V and 2 bases from J, with 9 bases in between. The length of the CDR3 is 13 residues. Germline CDR1 GTSNPN, CDR2 SVGIG (reference sequence). CDR3 DNA sequence: TGTGCCTGGAGTAACGGGAACAACTATGGCTACACCTTC. As protein: CAWSNGNNYGYTF. Complete variable domain (other parts from reference TRBV30 and TRBJ1-2): SQTIHQWPATLVQPVGSPLSLECTVEGTSNPNLYWYRQAAGRGLQLLFYSVGIGQISSEVPQNLSASRPQDRQFILSSKKLLLSDSGFYLCAWSNGNNYGYTFGSGTRLTVV.

V and J are TRBV29-1 and TRBJ2-2, with TRBD1 as a possible D gene (5 bases). The CDR3 has 14 amino acids. Trimming pared 7 bases from V and 4 bases from J, leaving 16 bases between. From germline, CDR1 is SQVTM and CDR2 ANQGSEA. CDR3 sequence (DNA): TGCAGCGCTAAACATGGGGCCGGCACCGGGGAGCTGTTTTTT. Its translation is CSAKHGAGTGELFF.

The CDR3: CASKPAGGGNQPQHF. The CDR3 DNA reads as TGTGCCAGCAAACCGGCCGGAGGGGGCAATCAGCCCCAGCATTTT. The rearrangement uses TRBV6-5 and TRBJ1-5; D possibly corresponds to TRBD1 (5 bases). The V and J ends lost 7 bases and 2 bases respectively, with 15 bases between them. The CDR3 loop spans 15 amino acids. The germline V gene has CDR1 MNHEY and CDR2 SVGAGI.

J is TRBJ2-7 and V is TRBV7-8, with 8 nucleotides matching TRBD2. There are 14 residues in the CDR3. CDR1 is SGHVS, CDR2 FQNEAQ, per germline. The V and J ends lost 5 bases and 4 bases, in that order; junction bases with no gene match: 7. The DNA of the CDR3 is TGTGCCAGCAGCAAGGGACTAGTGGATTACGAGCAGTACTTC. This codes for CASSKGLVDYEQYF.

The chain combines TRBV28 with TRBJ1-2; D remains ambiguous. V lost 2 bases and J lost 5, with 6 bases in between. Germline V gene data show CDR1 as MDHEN and CDR2 as SYDVKM. The CDR3 contains 12 residues. The CDR3: CASSLQRYGYTF. The CDR3 bases are TGTGCCAGCAGTTTACAGCGGTATGGCTACACCTTC.

About this clone itself: Mismatch with germline at one junction end may stem from a read error. This rearrangement joins TRBV2 to TRBJ2-2; 9 bases map to TRBD2. This CDR3 comprises 16 residues. The V gene's germline CDR1 is SNHLY and CDR2 FYNNEI. This CDR3 is CASSERRGGYTGELLF. The CDR3 bases are TGTGCCAGCAGTGAAAGGCGGGGGGGCTACACCGGGGAGCTGCTTTTT.

V is TRBV30 and J is TRBJ1-4; D is possibly TRBD1 (5 bases). Trimming shortened V by 5 bases and J by 5 bases, and 15 bases separated the two germline ends. There are 14 residues in the CDR3. From germline, CDR1 is GTSNPN and CDR2 SVGIG (reference sequence). The CDR3, as DNA: TGTGCCTGGGGCCTCCGGGGGGGGAATGAAAAACTGTTTTTT. It is translated as CAWGLRGGNEKLFF.

The chain employs TRBV19 and TRBJ2-1, with TRBD2 matching 8 bases. The CDR3 consists of 15 residues. Looked up from germline, CDR1 is LNHDA and CDR2 is SQIVND (reference sequence). V dropped 2 bases and J dropped 5; count of bases not matched to a gene: 5. The CDR3 DNA reads as TGTGCCAGTAGTATATACGGGAGGGCCGACAATGAGCAGTTCTTC. Amino acid sequence: CASSIYGRADNEQFF.

This sequence joins TRBV11-2 and TRBJ2-7; the D is unclear. From germline, CDR1 is SGHAT and CDR2 FQNNGV. Trimming removed 3 bases at V and 2 bases at J, with 11 bases between. CDR3 size: 14 residues. In DNA form, the CDR3 reads TGTGCCAGCAGCTTTGGTCCAGCGCCCTACGAGCAGTACTTC. Protein: CASSFGPAPYEQYF.

The chain recombines TRBV29-1 with TRBJ1-1, with D perhaps TRBD1 (6 bases). Germline V lookup: CDR1 SQVTM, CDR2 ANQGSEA. The CDR3 spans 13 residues. V was pared by 7 bases and J by 6 bases, with 18 bases between. The CDR3 protein is CSARRSGEPEAFF. The CDR3 region has the DNA TGCAGCGCCCGACGGTCAGGGGAACCTGAAGCTTTCTTT.

This sequence joins TRBV5-1 and TRBJ2-1; 10 bases match TRBD2. Germline values: CDR1 SGHRS, CDR2 YFSETQ. The CDR3 covers 15 residues. After removal of 1 base from V and 7 bases from J, the junction contained 5 bases not matched to a gene. CDR3 sequence (DNA): TGCGCCAGCAGCTTGCTGCTAGCGGGAGAAAATGAGCAGTTCTTC. Its translation is CASSLLLAGENEQFF. Full variable domain (remainder filled in from reference TRBV5-1 and TRBJ2-1): KAGVTQTPRYLIKTRGQQVTLSCSPISGHRSVSWYQQTPGQGLQFLFEYFSETQRNKGNFPGRFSGRQFSNSRSEMNVSTLELGDSALYLCASSLLLAGENEQFFGPGTRLTVL.

The chain uses TRBV30 and TRBJ2-5, with TRBD2 as a possible D gene (5 bases). There are 14 residues in the CDR3. Trimming left V 2 bases short and J 1 base short, with 11 bases between. Germline CDR1 and CDR2: GTSNPN and SVGIG (reference sequence). The DNA for the CDR3 is TGTGCCTGGAGTCCTCTAGCTCTCCAAGAGACCCAGTACTTC. This encodes CAWSPLALQETQYF.

The genes are TRBV4-2 and TRBJ1-1; TRBD1 might be the D (5 bases). The CDR3 sequence is 16 residues long. The V end was cut by 2 bases, the J end by 0 bases, with 13 bases between. Germline CDR1 is LGHNA and CDR2 is YNFKEQ. The DNA for the CDR3 is TGTGCCAGCAGCCAACACCCAGGGCTGGTGAACACTGAAGCTTTCTTT. This gives the protein CASSQHPGLVNTEAFF.

The DNA of the CDR3 is TGTGCCAGTAGTGCCCTACAGGTCACCTTGGGTTTCTCTGGCTACACCTTC. This codes for CASSALQVTLGFSGYTF. The V gene is TRBV19, the J gene TRBJ1-2; D may be TRBD1 (5 bases). CDR1 and CDR2 (germline): LNHDA, SQIVND (reference sequence). Trimming pared 5 bases from V and 7 bases from J, leaving 26 bases between. The CDR3 extends over 17 amino acids.

The rearrangement joins TRBV5-1 to TRBJ2-2; maybe TRBD1 (5 bases). Per germline, CDR1 SGHRS and CDR2 YFSETQ. This CDR3 has 14 amino acids. Trimming stripped 1 base from V and 6 bases from J, with 10 bases between. CDR3 protein: CASSLYRMAGELFF. In DNA form, the CDR3 reads TGCGCCAGCAGCTTGTACAGGATGGCCGGGGAGCTGTTTTTT.

The chain is built from TRBV29-1 and TRBJ2-7; 7 positions match TRBD1. This CDR3 is built from 14 residues. J was trimmed by 3 bases and V by 0 bases; bases with no gene match: 5. Germline V CDR1 and CDR2: SQVTM, ANQGSEA. The CDR3 region has the DNA TGCAGCGTTGAAGATCACAGGGGTATCTACGAGCAGTACTTC. Translating it yields CSVEDHRGIYEQYF.

The genes are TRBV7-3 and TRBJ1-2; TRBD1 might be the D (5 bases). Germline values: CDR1 SGHTA, CDR2 FQGTGA. The CDR3 is 15 amino acids. Between the trimmed V and J ends, which lost 2 bases and 0 bases, there was a span of 10 bases. This CDR3 reads CASSLVKGSNYGYTF. The CDR3 DNA follows: TGTGCCAGCAGCTTAGTCAAGGGGTCTAACTATGGCTACACCTTC.

The CDR3 region is CAISEAADTQYF. CDR3 coding DNA: TGTGCCATCAGTGAAGCGGCGGATACGCAGTATTTT. V and J are TRBV10-3 and TRBJ2-3, with a possible D match to TRBD2 (5 bases). V was trimmed by 3 bases and J by 6 bases, leaving 7 bases between them. In germline, CDR1 is ENHRY, CDR2 SYGVKD. This CDR3 has 12 residues.

This chain joins TRBV9 and TRBJ2-3, with 12 nucleotides matching TRBD2. The V and J ends lost 5 bases and 1 base, in that order; junction bases with no gene match: 11. This CDR3 is 18 amino acids long. The germline V gene encodes CDR1 SGDLS and CDR2 YYNGEE. The CDR3 loop reads CASSSLASGRAGTDTQYF. CDR3 coding DNA: TGTGCCAGCAGTTCCCTCGCTAGCGGGAGGGCCGGCACAGATACGCAGTATTTT.

This chain connects TRBV7-9 to TRBJ2-4, with TRBD1 as a possible D gene (5 bases). Per the germline V gene, CDR1 is SEHNR and CDR2 is FQNEAQ (reference sequence). The CDR3 totals 16 residues. V was trimmed by 1 base and J by 1 base, leaving 11 bases between them. CDR3 residues: CASSLGAGMAKNIQYF. Here the CDR3 DNA reads TGTGCCAGCAGCTTAGGGGCAGGGATGGCCAAAAACATTCAGTACTTC.

This chain joins TRBV5-1 and TRBJ2-5; possible D gene TRBD2, 6 bases. The CDR3 consists of 15 residues. CDR1 is SGHRS, CDR2 YFSETQ, per germline. The V and J ends lost 4 bases and 7 bases respectively, with 20 bases between them. CDR3 loop: CASSPIAASRGTQYF. The DNA for the CDR3 is TGCGCCAGCAGCCCTATAGCGGCCAGCCGGGGGACCCAGTACTTC.